These 25 T cell receptor beta chains originate from one sample sequenced in a study of shared clonotypes between healthy human individuals. Data came from immunoSEQ multiplex PCR; TCRdb stores just in-frame clones and leaves some out. The sample records about 2 million clones, roughly 94% being singletons. Naive-designated CD8 cells lacked CD45RO, were positively enriched for CCR7, and omitted terminally differentiated effector memory CD45RA+ cells. Sample: naive CD8+ T cells sorted from blood. These TCRs come from a man between 18 and 29 years old in good health.

The chain employs TRBV9 and TRBJ2-3; 8 bases are a match to TRBD2. Trimming at V came to 4 bases and at J to 2 bases, leaving 3 bases not matched to a gene. CDR3 length equals 14 residues. From germline, CDR1 is SGDLS and CDR2 YYNGEE. This CDR3 is CASSRSGVTDTQYF. Here the CDR3 DNA reads TGTGCCAGCAGCCGTAGCGGGGTCACAGATACGCAGTATTTT.

As concerns this clone: The same CDR3 arises from other DNA sequences in this sample as well. The CDR3 nucleotides read TGTGCCAGCAGCTCGACTGATCAGCCCCAGCATTTT. The encoded protein is CASSSTDQPQHF. The rearrangement uses TRBV7-9 and TRBJ1-5; the D is unclear. Germline-derived CDR1 and CDR2 are SEHNR and FQNEAQ (reference sequence). Trimming left V 4 bases short and J 5 bases short, with 6 bases between. The CDR3 is 12 amino acids.

The chain employs TRBV5-4 and TRBJ2-3, with TRBD2 identical over 9 bases. Germline values: CDR1 SGHNT, CDR2 YYREEE (reference sequence). With 4 bases clipped from V and 2 bases from J, the junction kept 5 bases outside the gene matches. The CDR3 totals 15 residues. The CDR3: CASSPSGISTDTQYF. DNA for the CDR3: TGTGCCAGCAGCCCTAGCGGGATATCCACAGATACGCAGTATTTT. Variable domain in full (rest from reference TRBV5-4 and TRBJ2-3): ETGVTQSPTHLIKTRGQQVTLRCSSQSGHNTVSWYQQALGQGPQFIFQYYREEENGRGNFPPRFSGLQFPNYSSELNVNALELDDSALYLCASSPSGISTDTQYFGPGTRLTVL.

The V call is TRBV7-6, the J call TRBJ2-5, with TRBD1 as a possible D gene (5 bases). Trimming removed 1 base from V and 2 bases from J, with 8 bases in between. From germline, CDR1 is SGHVS and CDR2 FNYEAQ. This CDR3 is built from 14 residues. The DNA of the CDR3 is TGTGCCAGCAGCTTAGAAAGGGGACAAGAGACCCAGTACTTC. Amino acids: CASSLERGQETQYF.

The chain couples TRBV27 to TRBJ1-6; D not certain. Trimming left V 1 base short and J 4 bases short, with 5 bases between. CDR1 is MNHEY and CDR2 is SMNVEV in the germline V gene (reference sequence). The CDR3 runs to 14 residues. The CDR3 spells CASSLLDYNSPLHF. CDR3 bases: TGTGCCAGCAGTTTATTGGATTATAATTCACCCCTCCACTTT.

This chain joins TRBV5-8 and TRBJ2-5, with TRBD1 as a possible D gene (6 bases). CDR1 and CDR2 from the germline V gene are SGHTS and YDEGEE. Trimming removed 4 bases from V and 5 bases from J, with 15 bases in between. This CDR3 has 14 amino acids. The CDR3 DNA reads as TGTGCCAGCAGCCAGGGGAATTCCTTGGAGACCCAGTACTTC. This gives the protein CASSQGNSLETQYF.

J is TRBJ1-1 and V is TRBV9; weak D call: TRBD1 (5 bases). Germline-derived CDR1 and CDR2 are SGDLS and YYNGEE. The ends were cut back, 8 bases at V and 0 bases at J, with 14 bases in the middle. This CDR3 region has 14 residues. The CDR3 protein is CARGSGAMNTEAFF. Written as DNA, the CDR3 is TGTGCCAGGGGTTCCGGGGCCATGAACACTGAAGCTTTCTTT.

The V and J genes are TRBV5-4 and TRBJ2-3, with 11 nucleotides matching TRBD2. The V gene end was trimmed by 4 bases and the J gene end by 3 bases; junction bases not matched to a gene: 7. Per germline, CDR1 SGHNT and CDR2 YYREEE (reference sequence). This CDR3 is 16 amino acids long. The CDR3 loop is CASSPLAGGPTDTQYF. Written as DNA, the CDR3 is TGTGCCAGCAGCCCCTTAGCGGGAGGGCCTACAGATACGCAGTATTTT.

With regard to this clone: Within the sample, other DNA sequences also encode this same CDR3. This chain uses TRBV5-1 with TRBJ2-7; TRBD2 agrees at 7 bases. This CDR3 contains 13 residues. Germline V gives CDR1 SGHRS, CDR2 YFSETQ. V shed 1 base, J shed 3 bases, and the junction held 1 base outside the gene matches. In nucleotides, the CDR3 is TGCGCCAGCAGCTTGAGGGAGGGCTACGAGCAGTACTTC. This encodes CASSLREGYEQYF.

The chain carries TRBV6-1 and TRBJ2-7; perhaps TRBD2 as D (6 bases). The CDR3 sequence is 15 residues long. V was pared by 1 base and J by 2 bases, with 12 bases between. Germline V gene lookup returns CDR1 MNHNS and CDR2 SASEGT. CDR3 sequence (DNA): TGTGCCAGCAGTGAAGGGGGAGGATGGGCCTACGAGCAGTACTTC. It specifies CASSEGGGWAYEQYF.

With regard to this clone: This specimen includes other DNA sequences encoding the same CDR3. The V gene is TRBV2, the J gene TRBJ2-5; TRBD2 might be the D (6 bases). V was pared by 3 bases and J by 5 bases, with 10 bases between. The CDR3 is made up of 13 amino acids. Per the germline V gene, CDR1 is SNHLY and CDR2 is FYNNEI. The CDR3 DNA reads as TGTGCCAGCAGTGATGCAGGGAGGGAGACCCAGTACTTC. It translates to CASSDAGRETQYF.

V usage is TRBV27 and J usage is TRBJ2-7; perhaps TRBD1 as D (5 bases). V lost 3 bases to trimming and J lost 5 bases, with 23 bases between them. Germline V gives CDR1 MNHEY, CDR2 SMNVEV (reference sequence). The CDR3 is made up of 17 amino acids. In DNA form, the CDR3 reads TGTGCCAGCAGTTTGGGGCCTCCCTCCGTCGCTGACAACGAGCAGTACTTC. This sequence encodes CASSLGPPSVADNEQYF.

This chain connects TRBV2 to TRBJ2-1; 9 bases line up with TRBD1. With 6 bases clipped from V and 4 bases from J, the junction kept 10 bases outside the gene matches. The CDR3 contains 16 residues. Germline V gene lookup returns CDR1 SNHLY and CDR2 FYNNEI. The CDR3 here is CASSLKGQGSYNEQFF. The CDR3, as DNA: TGTGCCAGCAGCTTAAAAGGACAGGGGTCGTACAATGAGCAGTTCTTC.

This clone was recorded a few times. This chain joins TRBV11-2 and TRBJ1-2; possible D gene TRBD1, 5 bases. Germline V gene data show CDR1 as SGHAT and CDR2 as FQNNGV. The CDR3 has 15 residues. Trimming pared 0 bases from V and 4 bases from J, leaving 12 bases between. The CDR3 sequence: CASSLDIGATYGYTF. The CDR3, as DNA: TGTGCCAGCAGCTTAGATATTGGGGCGACCTATGGCTACACCTTC.

This rearrangement joins TRBV5-1 to TRBJ2-7, with a weak D call TRBD1 (5 bases). The germline V gene has CDR1 SGHRS and CDR2 YFSETQ. This CDR3 spans 14 amino acids. Trimming took 1 base from V and 7 from J, leaving 15 bases between them. This CDR3 is CASSLLPIQGEQYF. The CDR3 nucleotides read TGCGCCAGCAGCTTGTTGCCAATCCAGGGAGAGCAGTACTTC.

The chain uses TRBV7-9 and TRBJ1-4, with a possible D match to TRBD1 (5 bases). Trimming took off 4 bases at V and 1 base at J, with 13 bases between the two ends. The CDR3 loop spans 16 amino acids. The germline gives CDR1 SEHNR, CDR2 FQNEAQ (reference sequence). The CDR3 sequence is CASSSAGVITNEKLFF. The CDR3 DNA reads TGTGCCAGCAGCTCCGCGGGGGTAATAACTAATGAAAAACTGTTTTTT.

With respect to this clone: This may be a read error: a much more frequent sequence differs by one nucleotide. This CDR3 is also generated by other DNA sequences in the sample. The V gene is TRBV6-5, the J gene TRBJ2-2, with D possibly matching TRBD1 (5 bases). The V gene lost 2 bases and the J gene lost 2 bases, with 6 bases spanning the gap. The CDR3 runs to 14 residues. In germline, CDR1 is MNHEY, CDR2 SVGAGI. The CDR3 region has the DNA TGTGCCAGCAGTTACGGACATAACACCGGGGAGCTGTTTTTT. It encodes CASSYGHNTGELFF.

V and J are TRBV27 and TRBJ2-7, with TRBD1 matching 7 bases. In germline, CDR1 is MNHEY, CDR2 SMNVEV (reference sequence). The CDR3 totals 16 residues. Losses at the gene ends were 7 bases for V and 2 bases for J; bases not matched to a gene: 14. The CDR3 reads CASTPQAGTATYEQYF. CDR3 bases: TGTGCCAGCACACCCCAGGCCGGGACAGCCACCTACGAGCAGTACTTC.

To note about this clone: An end of the junction does not agree with germline; a read error may underlie this. V and J are TRBV6-5 and TRBJ1-2, with D possibly being TRBD1 (6 bases). Looked up from germline, CDR1 is MNHEY and CDR2 is SVGAGI. The CDR3 is 15 residues long. The CDR3 loop reads CASSTRTESKYGYTF. The CDR3 DNA follows: TGTGCCAGCAGTACCCGGACAGAGTCTAAGTATGGCTACACCTTC.

This chain uses TRBV27 with TRBJ1-1, with 7 bases matching TRBD1. V was pared by 6 bases and J by 1 base, with 2 bases of the junction left unmatched. The CDR3 runs 13 residues. Germline lookup yields CDR1 MNHEY and CDR2 SMNVEV (reference sequence). CDR3 in DNA: TGTGCCAGCAGACCAGGGGGGAACACTGAAGCTTTCTTT. Amino acid sequence: CASRPGGNTEAFF.

This rearrangement joins TRBV29-1 to TRBJ1-2, with D unclear. This CDR3 region has 12 residues. Trimming took off 5 bases at V and 4 bases at J, with 11 bases between the two ends. Germline CDR1 SQVTM, CDR2 ANQGSEA. CDR3 nucleotide sequence: TGCAGCGTTTCGACGGAATTCTATGGCTACACCTTC. Translation: CSVSTEFYGYTF.

This clone was recorded only once. Other DNA sequences in the same sample also yield this CDR3. This chain connects TRBV4-1 to TRBJ2-1, with D possibly TRBD2 on 6 matching bases. From germline, CDR1 is MGHRA and CDR2 YSYEKL. V was trimmed by 0 bases and J by 10 bases, leaving 10 bases between them. The CDR3 has 13 residues. DNA of the CDR3: TGCGCCAGCAGCCAAGAGGGGGGAGACGAGCAGTTCTTC. Amino acids: CASSQEGGDEQFF.

V usage is TRBV29-1 and J usage is TRBJ2-7; D gene uncertain. Germline-derived CDR1 and CDR2 are SQVTM and ANQGSEA. V was cut by 6 bases and J by 2 bases, with 8 bases left in between. The CDR3 totals 11 residues. CDR3 bases: TGCAGCGTCTATATTGCCTACGAGCAGTACTTC. This translates into CSVYIAYEQYF.

CDR3 nucleotides: TGTGCCAGCAGCCCCGGGACTTACTCCGGGGAGCTGTTTTTT. Its protein product is CASSPGTYSGELFF. The chain links TRBV27 to TRBJ2-2, with a possible D match to TRBD2 (6 bases). Germline V gene data show CDR1 as MNHEY and CDR2 as SMNVEV (reference sequence). CDR3 size: 14 residues. Trimming pared 6 bases from V and 6 bases from J, leaving 14 bases between.

The rearrangement links TRBV7-9 to TRBJ2-7; D gene unclear. The germline CDR1 and CDR2 sequences are SEHNR and FQNEAQ (reference sequence). Trimming pared 2 bases from V and 12 bases from J, leaving 17 bases between. This CDR3 is built from 13 residues. CDR3 loop: CASSLLNYPNLYF. In nucleotides, the CDR3 is TGTGCCAGCAGCTTATTAAACTACCCTAATCTGTACTTC.